This TCR beta chain was documented in a study of tissue T cells after allogeneic stem cell transplantation. This CDR3 has 13 amino acids. The germline V gene has CDR1 SNHLY and CDR2 FYNNEI. The V end was cut by 5 bases, the J end by 1 base, with 8 bases between. Produced via immunoSEQ multiplex PCR; TCRdb's table is partial and in-frame only. The sample comprises more than 9,000 clones, about 71% of which are singletons, and approximately 15% rests with the top ten. V and J are TRBV2 and TRBJ1-1; no firm D call. The specimen comprised tissue from the right colon, sampled at autopsy. The clonotype was recovered from a woman aged 18 to 55 with breast cancer. This CDR3 reads CASSLTENTEAFF. CDR3 DNA: TGTGCCAGCAGTCTTACAGAGAACACTGAAGCTTTCTTT.